These 16 T cell receptor beta chains originate from one sample sequenced in a study of blood T cell repertoires in COVID-19. Measured with immunoSEQ multiplex PCR; TCRdb has only the in-frame clones, and not every one. The sample contains 300,000 to 400,000 clones, 85% to 90% of which appear only once. Sequenced input: peripheral blood. The receptors come from a woman in her 70s with COVID-19, enrolled during active disease.

CDR3 protein: CAWSVRGSAPQHF. The CDR3 nucleotides read TGTGCCTGGAGTGTACGCGGGAGCGCGCCCCAGCATTTT. The chain uses TRBV30 and TRBJ1-5; no reliable D call. This CDR3 has 13 residues. V dropped 0 bases and J dropped 9 bases, with 12 bases sitting between them. Germline V gives CDR1 GTSNPN, CDR2 SVGIG (reference sequence). Full variable domain (outside the CDR3, taken from reference TRBV30 and TRBJ1-5): SQTIHQWPATLVQPVGSPLSLECTVEGTSNPNLYWYRQAAGRGLQLLFYSVGIGQISSEVPQNLSASRPQDRQFILSSKKLLLSDSGFYLCAWSVRGSAPQHFGDGTRLSIL.

The V call is TRBV19, the J call TRBJ1-6; D remains unclear. The CDR3 extends over 12 amino acids. From germline, CDR1 is LNHDA and CDR2 SQIVND (reference sequence). Trimming removed 5 bases from V and 6 bases from J, with 5 bases in between. CDR3 loop: CASSRGNSPLHF. DNA for the CDR3: TGTGCCAGTAGTCGCGGTAATTCACCCCTCCACTTT.

The chain carries TRBV10-3 and TRBJ1-1; D is ambiguous. CDR1 and CDR2 (germline): ENHRY, SYGVKD. This CDR3 is built from 14 residues. V lost 0 bases to trimming and J lost 1 base, with 6 bases between them. This CDR3 is CAISESTGNTEAFF. The CDR3 coding sequence is TGTGCCATCAGTGAGTCGACGGGGAACACTGAAGCTTTCTTT.

This sequence joins TRBV2 and TRBJ1-2; D perhaps matches TRBD1 (6 bases). This CDR3 is 13 amino acids long. CDR1 SNHLY and CDR2 FYNNEI come from the germline V gene. V shed 6 bases and J shed 8 bases, with 16 bases lying between them. CDR3 in amino acids: CASRGTGFLGYTF. CDR3 nucleotides: TGTGCCAGCAGGGGAACAGGGTTTTTGGGCTACACCTTC.

The genes are TRBV11-2 and TRBJ2-1; D unclear. Germline V lookup: CDR1 SGHAT, CDR2 FQNNGV. The germline V and J ends were trimmed by 0 bases and 7 bases, with 7 bases remaining between them. The length of the CDR3 is 13 residues. As DNA, the CDR3 is TGTGCCAGCAGCTTAGACAGGCCGAATGAGCAGTTCTTC. Translation: CASSLDRPNEQFF.

This clone was seen only a few times. The chain has TRBV18 and TRBJ1-2; 7 bases line up with TRBD1. The CDR3 is made up of 15 amino acids. Germline trimming cut 0 bases from V and 4 bases from J; bases unmatched to any gene: 5. The germline V gene encodes CDR1 KGHSH and CDR2 LQKENI. CDR3 nucleotides: TGTGCCAGCTCACCACCCGGGACAGTGGCCTATGGCTACACCTTC. This sequence encodes CASSPPGTVAYGYTF.

The chain links TRBV28 to TRBJ1-2; 9 nucleotides agree with TRBD1. CDR3 length: 13 residues. Germline V gene data show CDR1 as MDHEN and CDR2 as SYDVKM. V was clipped by 6 bases and J by 7 bases; unmatched bases: 6. The CDR3 protein is CASSSGQGVGYTF. The CDR3 coding sequence is TGTGCCAGCAGCTCGGGACAGGGCGTTGGCTACACCTTC.

The rearrangement joins TRBV4-3 to TRBJ1-1; TRBD1 matches 12 bases. With V trimmed by 4 bases and J by 1 base, 7 bases remained unmatched. Germline V lookup: CDR1 LGHNA, CDR2 YSLEER. The CDR3 has 17 residues. In nucleotides, the CDR3 is TGCGCCAGCAGCCTCCGGGACAGGGGGCGGGAGAACACTGAAGCTTTCTTT. Residues: CASSLRDRGRENTEAFF.

The V gene is TRBV10-3, the J gene TRBJ2-1; 8 positions match TRBD1. This CDR3 has 13 amino acids. In germline, CDR1 is ENHRY, CDR2 SYGVKD. The V gene end was trimmed by 2 bases and the J gene end by 8 bases; junction bases not matched to a gene: 2. CDR3 bases: TGTGCCATCAGTGAGGGACAGGGCTATGAGCAGTTCTTC. Translating gives CAISEGQGYEQFF.

The chain has TRBV7-8 and TRBJ1-5, with D hard to call. Trimming took off 1 base at V and 3 bases at J, with 7 bases between the two ends. Germline V lookup: CDR1 SGHVS, CDR2 FQNEAQ. The CDR3 is 14 residues long. The CDR3 loop reads CASSLGSANQPQHF. CDR3 coding DNA: TGTGCCAGCAGCTTAGGAAGCGCCAATCAGCCCCAGCATTTT.

This rearrangement joins TRBV29-1 to TRBJ2-2; D may be TRBD1 (6 bases). This CDR3 region has 13 residues. Germline values: CDR1 SQVTM, CDR2 ANQGSEA. The V and J ends lost 6 bases and 5 bases respectively, with 13 bases between them. The DNA of the CDR3 is TGCAGCGTCTTGGACAGCCTTACCGGGGAGCTGTTTTTT. Translated, it gives CSVLDSLTGELFF.

This rearrangement joins TRBV11-2 to TRBJ1-3, with TRBD1 matching 7 bases. With V trimmed by 3 bases and J by 2 bases, 13 bases remained unmatched. Germline V gene data show CDR1 as SGHAT and CDR2 as FQNNGV. This CDR3 contains 18 residues. In DNA form, the CDR3 reads TGTGCCAGCAGCTTCCTTCGACTACAGGGGTCTGCTGGAAACACCATATATTTT. Protein product: CASSFLRLQGSAGNTIYF.

J is TRBJ2-5 and V is TRBV13, with 11 bases identical to TRBD2. This CDR3 is 17 amino acids long. Germline trimming cut 2 bases from V and 1 base from J; bases unmatched to any gene: 6. Germline loops: CDR1 PRHDT, CDR2 FYEKMQ (reference sequence). CDR3 nucleotides: TGTGCCAGCAGCTTACGGAGACTAGCGGGGCGCCAAGAGACCCAGTACTTC. Protein sequence: CASSLRRLAGRQETQYF.

This clone was seen once. The genes are TRBV29-1 and TRBJ1-2, with D maybe TRBD1 (6 bases). This CDR3 spans 12 amino acids. V lost 6 bases, J lost 5 bases, and 13 bases lay in between. Germline lookup yields CDR1 SQVTM and CDR2 ANQGSEA. CDR3: CSVDTGSYGYTF. The CDR3 DNA follows: TGCAGCGTGGATACAGGGTCTTATGGCTACACCTTC.

This clone was detected only a few times. This rearrangement joins TRBV6-5 to TRBJ1-6; TRBD1 matches 9 bases. Germline V gene data show CDR1 as MNHEY and CDR2 as SVGAGI. The J segment lost 0 bases and the V segment lost 7 bases, leaving 1 base of the junction unmatched. The CDR3 is 15 residues long. The CDR3 loop reads CASMDRGSYNSPLHF. The CDR3 nucleotides are TGTGCCAGCATGGACAGGGGCTCCTATAATTCACCCCTCCACTTT.

The genes are TRBV19 and TRBJ2-7, with TRBD1 matching 9 bases. The germline V gene encodes CDR1 LNHDA and CDR2 SQIVND (reference sequence). V trimming: 3 bases; J trimming: 3 bases; junction bases outside the gene matches: 0. CDR3 length: 13 residues. The CDR3 nucleotides are TGTGCCAGTAGTATGACAGGGGGCTACGAGCAGTACTTC. Residues: CASSMTGGYEQYF. Looking up the rest from reference TRBV19 and TRBJ2-7 gives the full variable domain: DGGITQSPKYLFRKEGQNVTLSCEQNLNHDAMYWYRQDPGQGLRLIYYSQIVNDFQKGDIAEGYSVSREKKESFPLTVTSAQKNPTAFYLCASSMTGGYEQYFGPGTRLTVT.